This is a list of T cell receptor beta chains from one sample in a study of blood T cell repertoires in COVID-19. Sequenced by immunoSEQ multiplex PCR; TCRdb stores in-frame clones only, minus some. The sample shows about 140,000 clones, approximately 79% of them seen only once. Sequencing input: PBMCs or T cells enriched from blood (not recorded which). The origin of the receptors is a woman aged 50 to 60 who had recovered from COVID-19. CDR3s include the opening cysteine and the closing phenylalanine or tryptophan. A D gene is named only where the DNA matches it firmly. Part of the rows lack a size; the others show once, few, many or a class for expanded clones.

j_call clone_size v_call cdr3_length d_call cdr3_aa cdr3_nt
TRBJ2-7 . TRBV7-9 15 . CASSPSRTYTYEQYF TGTGCCAGCAGTCCCTCTAGGACTTATACCTACGAGCAGTACTTC
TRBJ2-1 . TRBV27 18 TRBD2 CASSFLLAGDKPGNEQFF TGTGCCAGCAGTTTCCTACTAGCGGGAGACAAGCCGGGGAATGAGCAGTTCTTC
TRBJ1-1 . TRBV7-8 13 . CASSYGGNTEAFF TGTGCCAGCAGCTATGGAGGGAACACTGAAGCTTTCTTT
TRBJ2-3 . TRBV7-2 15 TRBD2 CASRGSGGVTDTQYF TGTGCCAGCAGGGGGAGCGGGGGAGTCACAGATACGCAGTATTTT
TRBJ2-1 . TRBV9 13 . CASSEGLVHEQFF TGTGCCAGCAGCGAAGGACTCGTGCATGAGCAGTTCTTC
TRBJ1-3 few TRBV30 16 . CAWSVGGPAPGNTIYF TGTGCCTGGAGTGTAGGTGGGCCCGCGCCTGGAAACACCATATATTTT
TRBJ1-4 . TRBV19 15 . CASSMPGRTNEKLFF TGTGCCAGTAGTATGCCAGGGAGGACTAATGAAAAACTGTTTTTT
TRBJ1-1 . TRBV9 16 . CASSVGGQLMNTEAFF TGTGCCAGCAGCGTAGGAGGGCAGCTAATGAACACTGAAGCTTTCTTT
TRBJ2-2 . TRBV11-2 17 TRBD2 CASSSPAGRENTGELFF TGTGCCAGCAGCTCCCCTGCCGGGAGGGAGAACACCGGGGAGCTGTTTTTT
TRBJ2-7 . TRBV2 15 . CASSEDLAGTYEQYF TGTGCCAGCAGTGAAGACTTGGCGGGTACCTACGAGCAGTACTTC
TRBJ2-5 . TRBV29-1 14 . CSVDSTSAGATQYF TGCAGCGTTGATTCCACCTCCGCGGGGGCGACCCAGTACTTC
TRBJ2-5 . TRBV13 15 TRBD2 CASSQGTRDQETQYF TGTGCCAGCAGCCAAGGGACTAGGGATCAAGAGACCCAGTACTTC
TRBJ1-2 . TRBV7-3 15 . CASSLTPQRSYGYTF TGTGCCAGCAGCTTAACACCCCAGCGTAGCTATGGCTACACCTTC
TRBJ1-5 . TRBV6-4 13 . CASSEQVNQPQHF TGTGCCAGCAGCGAGCAGGTCAATCAGCCCCAGCATTTT
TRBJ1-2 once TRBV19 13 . CASTVSPNYGYTF TGTGCCAGTACGGTTTCACCTAACTATGGCTACACCTTC
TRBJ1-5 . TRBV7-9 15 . CASSFGTGGNQPQHF TGTGCCAGCAGCTTTGGCACCGGGGGGAATCAGCCCCAGCATTTT
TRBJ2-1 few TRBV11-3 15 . CASSFSGRSYNEQFF TGTGCCAGCAGCTTCAGCGGACGCTCCTACAATGAGCAGTTCTTC
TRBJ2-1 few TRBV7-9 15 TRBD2 CASSFRRGGANEQFF TGTGCCAGCAGCTTTCGGCGCGGGGGGGCCAATGAGCAGTTCTTC
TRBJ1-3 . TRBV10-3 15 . CAIGQTHYSGNTIYF TGTGCCATCGGACAGACGCATTACTCTGGAAACACCATATATTTT
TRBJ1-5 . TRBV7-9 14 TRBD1 CASSSRQGNQPQHF TGTGCCAGCAGCTCCAGACAGGGCAACCAGCCCCAGCATTTT
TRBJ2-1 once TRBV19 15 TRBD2 CASTIGLAVYNEQFF TGTGCCAGTACGATCGGACTAGCGGTCTACAATGAGCAGTTCTTC
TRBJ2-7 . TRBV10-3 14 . CAISAGDFYYEQYF TGTGCCATCAGTGCCGGGGACTTCTACTACGAGCAGTACTTC
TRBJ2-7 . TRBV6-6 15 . CASSYPIGAHYEQYF TGTGCCAGCAGTTACCCAATCGGTGCGCACTACGAGCAGTACTTC
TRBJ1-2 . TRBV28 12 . CASSEQLLGYTF TGTGCCAGCAGTGAACAGCTTCTTGGCTACACCTTC
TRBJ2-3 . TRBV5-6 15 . CASSLSPPLTDTQYF TGTGCCAGCAGCTTGTCCCCGCCACTCACAGATACGCAGTATTTT
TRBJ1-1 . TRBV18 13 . CASSRDSNTEAFF TGTGCCAGCTCTCGCGACTCAAACACTGAAGCTTTCTTT
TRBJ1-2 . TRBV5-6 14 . CASSGRTGNYGYTF TGTGCCAGCAGCGGCCGGACGGGAAACTATGGCTACACCTTC
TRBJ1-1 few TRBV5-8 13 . CATKEPGNTEAFF TGTGCCACCAAAGAACCGGGGAACACTGAAGCTTTCTTT
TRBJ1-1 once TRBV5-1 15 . CASSLYEVMNTEAFF TGCGCCAGCAGCTTGTATGAGGTCATGAACACTGAAGCTTTCTTT
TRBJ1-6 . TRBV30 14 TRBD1 CAWSRTGGNSPLHF TGTGCCTGGAGTCGGACAGGGGGCAATTCACCCCTCCACTTT
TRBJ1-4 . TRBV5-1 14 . CASSLAGKNEKLFF TGCGCCAGCAGCTTAGCAGGGAAGAATGAAAAACTGTTTTTT
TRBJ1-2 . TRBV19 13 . CASSIQANYGYTF TGTGCCAGTAGTATTCAGGCTAACTATGGCTACACCTTC
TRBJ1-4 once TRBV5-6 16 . CASSVTVVATNEKLFF TGTGCCAGCAGCGTCACCGTAGTCGCAACTAATGAAAAACTGTTTTTT
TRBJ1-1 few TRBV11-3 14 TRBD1 CASSPEGALGEAFF TGTGCCAGCAGCCCAGAGGGGGCGTTAGGTGAAGCTTTCTTT
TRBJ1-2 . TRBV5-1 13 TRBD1 CASSPEAGGGYTF TGCGCCAGCAGCCCGGAGGCAGGGGGTGGCTACACCTTC
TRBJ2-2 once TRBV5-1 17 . CASSLGRTAQGTGELFF TGCGCCAGCAGCTTGGGGCGGACGGCACAGGGCACCGGGGAGCTGTTTTTT
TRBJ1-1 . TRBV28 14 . CASSLREGRLRAFF TGTGCCAGCAGTTTACGTGAGGGCAGGCTGAGGGCTTTCTTT
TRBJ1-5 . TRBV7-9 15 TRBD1 CASSLGDRGRQPQHF TGTGCCAGCAGCTTAGGCGACAGGGGACGTCAGCCCCAGCATTTT
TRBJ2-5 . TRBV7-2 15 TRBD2 CASSFVRGGGETQYF TGTGCCAGCAGCTTTGTACGGGGGGGTGGAGAGACCCAGTACTTC
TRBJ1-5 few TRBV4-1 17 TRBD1 CASSQGLPGQLGQPQHF TGCGCCAGCAGCCAAGGTCTCCCGGGACAGTTAGGGCAGCCCCAGCATTTT
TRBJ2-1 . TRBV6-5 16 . CASSYSSQLRMNEQFF TGTGCCAGCAGTTACTCGTCCCAGCTGAGGATGAATGAGCAGTTCTTC
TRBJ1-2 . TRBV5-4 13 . CASSLVPRRGYTF TGTGCCAGCAGCTTGGTCCCACGGAGGGGCTACACCTTC
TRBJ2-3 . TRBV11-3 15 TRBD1 CASSTTGEVTDTQYF TGTGCCAGCAGCACGACAGGGGAGGTCACAGATACGCAGTATTTT
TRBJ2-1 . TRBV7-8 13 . CASSLKYPGEQFF TGTGCCAGCAGCTTAAAATACCCGGGTGAGCAGTTCTTC
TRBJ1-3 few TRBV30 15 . CAWSVLRYSGNTIYF TGTGCCTGGAGTGTACTTCGCTACTCTGGAAACACCATATATTTT
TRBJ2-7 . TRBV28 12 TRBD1 CASSPGQYEQYF TGTGCCAGCAGCCCGGGACAGTACGAGCAGTACTTC
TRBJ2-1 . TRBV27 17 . CASSPTRMRDLTMRQFF TGTGCCAGCAGTCCTACCCGGATGCGGGACCTTACAATGAGGCAGTTCTTC
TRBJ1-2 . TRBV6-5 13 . CASNLEGDYGYTF TGTGCCAGCAACCTTGAGGGGGACTATGGCTACACCTTC
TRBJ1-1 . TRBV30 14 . CAWSVRLGNTEAFF TGTGCCTGGAGTGTACGACTGGGGAACACTGAAGCTTTCTTT
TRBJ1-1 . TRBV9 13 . CASSVAGTSEAFF TGTGCCAGCAGCGTAGCAGGGACAAGTGAAGCTTTCTTT